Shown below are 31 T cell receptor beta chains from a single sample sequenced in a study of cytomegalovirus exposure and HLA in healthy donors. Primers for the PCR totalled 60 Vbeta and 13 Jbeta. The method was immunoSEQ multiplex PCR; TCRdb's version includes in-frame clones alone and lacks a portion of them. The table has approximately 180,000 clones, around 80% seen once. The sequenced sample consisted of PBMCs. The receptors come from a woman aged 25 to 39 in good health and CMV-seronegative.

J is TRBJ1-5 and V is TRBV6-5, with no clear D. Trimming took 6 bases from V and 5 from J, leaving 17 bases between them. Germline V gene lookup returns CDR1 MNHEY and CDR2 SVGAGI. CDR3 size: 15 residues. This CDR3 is CASRIRTVLYQPQHF. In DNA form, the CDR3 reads TGTGCCAGCAGAATCCGGACTGTCTTATATCAGCCCCAGCATTTT.

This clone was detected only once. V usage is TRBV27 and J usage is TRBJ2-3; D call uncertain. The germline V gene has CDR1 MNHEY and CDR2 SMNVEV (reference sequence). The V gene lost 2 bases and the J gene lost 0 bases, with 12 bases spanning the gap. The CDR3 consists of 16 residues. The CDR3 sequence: CASSLGPVPSTDTQYF. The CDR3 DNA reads TGTGCCAGCAGTTTAGGTCCGGTTCCAAGCACAGATACGCAGTATTTT.

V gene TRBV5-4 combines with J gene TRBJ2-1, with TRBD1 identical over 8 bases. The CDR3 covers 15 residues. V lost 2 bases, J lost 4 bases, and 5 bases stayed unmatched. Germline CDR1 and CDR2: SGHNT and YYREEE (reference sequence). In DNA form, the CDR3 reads TGTGCCAGCAGCTTCGACAGGGGCCTTTACAATGAGCAGTTCTTC. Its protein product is CASSFDRGLYNEQFF. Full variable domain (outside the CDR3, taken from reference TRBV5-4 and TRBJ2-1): ETGVTQSPTHLIKTRGQQVTLRCSSQSGHNTVSWYQQALGQGPQFIFQYYREEENGRGNFPPRFSGLQFPNYSSELNVNALELDDSALYLCASSFDRGLYNEQFFGPGTRLTVL.

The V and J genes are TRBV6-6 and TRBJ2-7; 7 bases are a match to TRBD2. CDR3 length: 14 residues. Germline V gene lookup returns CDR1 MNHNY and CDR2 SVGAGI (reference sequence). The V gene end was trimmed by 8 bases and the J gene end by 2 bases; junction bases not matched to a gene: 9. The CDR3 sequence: CASRGDAQTYEQYF. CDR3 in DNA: TGTGCCAGCCGGGGGGACGCCCAAACCTACGAGCAGTACTTC.

CDR3 sequence (DNA): TGCGCCAGCAGCTTAACTAGCGGGGGGAACACCGGGGAGCTGTTTTTT. It translates to CASSLTSGGNTGELFF. V and J are TRBV5-1 and TRBJ2-2; 11 nucleotides agree with TRBD2. Per germline, CDR1 SGHRS and CDR2 YFSETQ. This CDR3 contains 16 residues. The V segment lost 2 bases and the J segment 1 base; nucleotides outside the gene matches: 1.

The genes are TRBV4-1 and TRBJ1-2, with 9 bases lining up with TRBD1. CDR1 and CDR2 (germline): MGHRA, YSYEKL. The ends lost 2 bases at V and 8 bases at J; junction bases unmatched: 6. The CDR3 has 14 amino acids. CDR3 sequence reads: CASSQRGTGRGYTF. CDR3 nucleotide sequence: TGCGCCAGCAGCCAAAGGGGGACAGGGAGGGGCTACACCTTC.

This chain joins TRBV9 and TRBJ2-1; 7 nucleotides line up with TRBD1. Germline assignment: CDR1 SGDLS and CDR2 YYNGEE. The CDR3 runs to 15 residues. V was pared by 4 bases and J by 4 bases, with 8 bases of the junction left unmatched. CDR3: CASSPERGQYNEQFF. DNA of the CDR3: TGTGCCAGCAGCCCCGAGAGGGGGCAATACAATGAGCAGTTCTTC.

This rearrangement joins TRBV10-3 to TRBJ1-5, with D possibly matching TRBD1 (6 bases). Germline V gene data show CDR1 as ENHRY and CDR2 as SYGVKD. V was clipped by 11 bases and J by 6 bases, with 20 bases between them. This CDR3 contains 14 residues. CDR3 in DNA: TGTGCCGCTGGGGGGGGGCGGTCTAGTCAGCCCCAGCATTTT. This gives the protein CAAGGGRSSQPQHF.

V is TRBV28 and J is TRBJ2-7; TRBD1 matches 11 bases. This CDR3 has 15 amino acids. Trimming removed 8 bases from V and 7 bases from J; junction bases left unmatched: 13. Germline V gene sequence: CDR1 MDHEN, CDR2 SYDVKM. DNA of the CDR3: TGTGCCAGCTACCACCCCGGGACAGGGGGTGGTGAGCAGTACTTC. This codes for CASYHPGTGGGEQYF.

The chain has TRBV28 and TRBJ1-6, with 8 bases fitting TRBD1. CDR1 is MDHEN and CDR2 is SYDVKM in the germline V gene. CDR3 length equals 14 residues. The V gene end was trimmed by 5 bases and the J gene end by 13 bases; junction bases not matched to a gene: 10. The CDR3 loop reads CASSVRGRDEPLHF. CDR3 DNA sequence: TGTGCCAGCAGTGTCAGGGGGCGCGATGAGCCCCTCCACTTT.

CDR3: CASSPSRARNTEAFF. DNA of the CDR3: TGTGCCAGCAGCCCGAGCAGAGCTAGGAACACTGAAGCTTTCTTT. V usage is TRBV11-2 and J usage is TRBJ1-1; D is ambiguous. From germline, CDR1 is SGHAT and CDR2 FQNNGV. This CDR3 region has 15 residues. With 5 bases removed from V and 1 base from J, the gap between germline ends came to 14 bases.

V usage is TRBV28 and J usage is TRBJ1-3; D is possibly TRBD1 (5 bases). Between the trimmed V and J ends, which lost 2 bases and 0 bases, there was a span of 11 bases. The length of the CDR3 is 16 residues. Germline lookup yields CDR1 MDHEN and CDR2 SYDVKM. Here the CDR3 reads CASSLPTGYSGNTIYF. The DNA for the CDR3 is TGTGCCAGCAGTTTACCAACAGGCTACTCTGGAAACACCATATATTTT. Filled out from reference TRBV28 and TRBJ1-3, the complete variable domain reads DVKVTQSSRYLVKRTGEKVFLECVQDMDHENMFWYRQDPGLGLRLIYFSYDVKMKEKGDIPEGYSVSREKKERFSLILESASTNQTSMYLCASSLPTGYSGNTIYFGEGSWLTVV.

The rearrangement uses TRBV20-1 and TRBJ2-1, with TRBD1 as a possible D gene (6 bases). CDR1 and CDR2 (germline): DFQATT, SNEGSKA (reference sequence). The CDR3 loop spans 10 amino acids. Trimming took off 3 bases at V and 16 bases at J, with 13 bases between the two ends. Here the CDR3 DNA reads TGCAGTGCTAGGGCTCACAGGGATTTCTTC. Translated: CSARAHRDFF.

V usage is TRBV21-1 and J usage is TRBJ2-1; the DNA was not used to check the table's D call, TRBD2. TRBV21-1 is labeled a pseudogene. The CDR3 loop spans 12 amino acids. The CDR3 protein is CASTHSRREQFF. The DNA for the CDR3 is TGTGCCAGCACCCATAGCAGACGTGAGCAGTTCTTC.

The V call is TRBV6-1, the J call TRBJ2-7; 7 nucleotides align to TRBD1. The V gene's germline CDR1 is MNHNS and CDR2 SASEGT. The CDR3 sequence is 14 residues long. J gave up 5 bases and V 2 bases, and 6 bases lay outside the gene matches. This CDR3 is CASSERQGVDEQYF. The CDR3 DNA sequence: TGTGCCAGCAGTGAAAGGCAGGGGGTAGACGAGCAGTACTTC.

The CDR3 is CASSDGPNLNQPQHF. In DNA form, the CDR3 reads TGTGCCAGCAGTGATGGCCCGAACCTCAATCAGCCCCAGCATTTT. This chain links TRBV6-1 with TRBJ1-5, with D unresolved. V was clipped by 3 bases and J by 3 bases, with 12 bases between them. The germline gives CDR1 MNHNS, CDR2 SASEGT. The CDR3 has 15 amino acids.

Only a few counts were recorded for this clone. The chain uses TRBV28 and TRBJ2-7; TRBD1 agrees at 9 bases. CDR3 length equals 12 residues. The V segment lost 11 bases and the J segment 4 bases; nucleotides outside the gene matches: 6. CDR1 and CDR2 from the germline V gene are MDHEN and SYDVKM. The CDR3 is CAGGTGLYEQYF. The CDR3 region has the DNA TGTGCCGGCGGGACAGGGCTTTACGAGCAGTACTTC.

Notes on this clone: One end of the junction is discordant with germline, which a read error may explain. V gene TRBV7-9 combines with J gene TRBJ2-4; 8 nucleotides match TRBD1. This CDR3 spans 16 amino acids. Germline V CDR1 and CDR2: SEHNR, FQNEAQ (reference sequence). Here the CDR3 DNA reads TGTTCCAGCAGCTTAGATTACAGGGGGATGATGGACATTCAGTACTTC. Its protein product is CSSSLDYRGMMDIQYF.

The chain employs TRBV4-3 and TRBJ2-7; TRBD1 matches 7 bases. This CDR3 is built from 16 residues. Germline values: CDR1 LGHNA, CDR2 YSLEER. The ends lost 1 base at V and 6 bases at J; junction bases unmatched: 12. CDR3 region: CASSQAPFEGAFEQYF. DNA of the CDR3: TGCGCCAGCAGCCAAGCCCCGTTTGAGGGGGCTTTCGAGCAGTACTTC.

CDR3 sequence (DNA): TGCGCCAGCAGCCATTGTCCGAGACAGGGGGCCTCCTACGAGCAGTACTTC. Protein: CASSHCPRQGASYEQYF. The chain carries TRBV4-3 and TRBJ2-7, with 10 nucleotides matching TRBD1. Germline CDR1 LGHNA, CDR2 YSLEER. This CDR3 region has 17 residues. Trimming at V came to 3 bases and at J to 0 bases, leaving 8 bases not matched to a gene.

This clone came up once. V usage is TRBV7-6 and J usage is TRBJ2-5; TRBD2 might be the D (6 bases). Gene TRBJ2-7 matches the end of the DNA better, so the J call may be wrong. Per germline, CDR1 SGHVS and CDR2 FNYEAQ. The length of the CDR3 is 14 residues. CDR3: CASSLGGLSYEQYF. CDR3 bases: TGTGCCAGCAGCTTAGGGGGACTTTCCTACGAGCAGTACTTC.

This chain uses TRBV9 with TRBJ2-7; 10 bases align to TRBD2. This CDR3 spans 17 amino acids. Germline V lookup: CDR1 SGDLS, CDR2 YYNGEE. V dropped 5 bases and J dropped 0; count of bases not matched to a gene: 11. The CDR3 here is CASSESVAGGPSYEQYF. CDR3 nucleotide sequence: TGTGCCAGCAGTGAATCAGTAGCGGGAGGCCCCTCCTACGAGCAGTACTTC.

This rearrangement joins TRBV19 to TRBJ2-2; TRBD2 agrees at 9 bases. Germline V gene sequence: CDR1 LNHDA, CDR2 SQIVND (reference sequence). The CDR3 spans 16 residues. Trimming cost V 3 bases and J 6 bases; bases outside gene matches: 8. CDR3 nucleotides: TGTGCCAGTAGTATCACTGCGGGAGGGCCTGCCGGGGAGCTGTTTTTT. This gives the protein CASSITAGGPAGELFF.

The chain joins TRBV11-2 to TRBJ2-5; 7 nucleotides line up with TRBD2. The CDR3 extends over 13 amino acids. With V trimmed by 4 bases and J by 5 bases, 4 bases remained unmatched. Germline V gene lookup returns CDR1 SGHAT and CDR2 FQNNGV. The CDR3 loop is CASSSAGGETQYF. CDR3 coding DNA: TGTGCCAGCAGCTCCGCCGGGGGGGAGACCCAGTACTTC.

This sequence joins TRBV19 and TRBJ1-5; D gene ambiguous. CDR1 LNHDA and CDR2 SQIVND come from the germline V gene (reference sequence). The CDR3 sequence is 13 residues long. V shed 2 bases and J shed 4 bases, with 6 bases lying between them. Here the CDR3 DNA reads TGTGCCAGTAGTATAAGCCTTAATCAGCCCCAGCATTTT. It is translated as CASSISLNQPQHF.

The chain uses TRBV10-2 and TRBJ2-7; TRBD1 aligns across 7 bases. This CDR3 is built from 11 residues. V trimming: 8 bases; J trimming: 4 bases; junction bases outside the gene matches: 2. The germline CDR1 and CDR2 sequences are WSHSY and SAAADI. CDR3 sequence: CASLQGYEQYF. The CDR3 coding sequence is TGCGCCAGCCTACAGGGGTACGAGCAGTACTTC.

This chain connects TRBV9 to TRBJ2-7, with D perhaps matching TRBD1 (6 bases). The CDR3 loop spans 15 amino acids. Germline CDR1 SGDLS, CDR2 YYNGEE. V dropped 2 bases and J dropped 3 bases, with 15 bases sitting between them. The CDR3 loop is CASSVGAVPRYEQYF. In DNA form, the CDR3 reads TGTGCCAGCAGCGTGGGGGCCGTACCACGCTACGAGCAGTACTTC.

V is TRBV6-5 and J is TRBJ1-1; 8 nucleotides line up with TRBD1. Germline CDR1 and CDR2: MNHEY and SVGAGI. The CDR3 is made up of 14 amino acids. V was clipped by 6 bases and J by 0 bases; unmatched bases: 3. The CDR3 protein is CASRDRGVNTEAFF. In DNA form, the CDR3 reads TGTGCCAGCAGAGACAGGGGTGTGAACACTGAAGCTTTCTTT.

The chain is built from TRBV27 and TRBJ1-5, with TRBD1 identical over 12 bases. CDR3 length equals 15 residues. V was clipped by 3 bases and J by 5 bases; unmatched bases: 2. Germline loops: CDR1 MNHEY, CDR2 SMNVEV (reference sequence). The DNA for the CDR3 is TGTGCCAGCAGTTTGGGACAGGGGGCCGATCAGCCCCAGCATTTT. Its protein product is CASSLGQGADQPQHF.

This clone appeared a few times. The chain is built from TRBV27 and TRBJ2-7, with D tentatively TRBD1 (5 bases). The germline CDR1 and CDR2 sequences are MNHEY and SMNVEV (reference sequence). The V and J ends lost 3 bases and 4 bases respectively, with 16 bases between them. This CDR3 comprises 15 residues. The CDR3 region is CASSLKGRPPYEQYF. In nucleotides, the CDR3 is TGTGCCAGCAGTTTGAAGGGGCGCCCTCCTTACGAGCAGTACTTC.

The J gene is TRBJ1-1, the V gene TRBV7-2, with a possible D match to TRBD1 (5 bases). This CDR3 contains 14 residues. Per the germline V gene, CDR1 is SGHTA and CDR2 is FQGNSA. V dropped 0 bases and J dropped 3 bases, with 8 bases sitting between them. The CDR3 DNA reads TGTGCCAGCAGCTTAGCGCAGGGCCACACTGAAGCTTTCTTT. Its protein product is CASSLAQGHTEAFF.